The rows below give T cell receptor beta chains drawn from one sample of a study of blood T cell repertoires in COVID-19. Assay used: immunoSEQ multiplex PCR; TCRdb lists only in-frame clones, some missing. Of approximately 50,000 clones listed, around 84% are singletons. The specimen sequenced was peripheral blood. Receptor source: an older man with active COVID-19. Each CDR3 is given with its conserved first and last residue. A D gene is named only where the DNA matches it firmly. Only some rows state a clone size, as once, few, many or a class for expanded clones.

V	D	J	size	DNA	CDR3
TRBV18	NA	TRBJ2-3	NA	TGTGCCAGCTCACCCAACCTGGGCGGCACAGATACGCAGTATTTT	CASSPNLGGTDTQYF
TRBV5-5	TRBD2	TRBJ2-2	NA	TGTGCCAGCAGCTTGAGTTTTCTAGCGGGATACACCGGGGAGCTGTTTTTT	CASSLSFLAGYTGELFF
TRBV28	NA	TRBJ1-2	many	TGTGCCAGTATTCCCCGCTCGGGGATCTATGGCTACACCTTC	CASIPRSGIYGYTF
TRBV2	TRBD1	TRBJ1-1	NA	TGTGCCAGCAGATCACGGGGACAGGGGGTAGCTTTCTTT	CASRSRGQGVAFF
TRBV5-5	NA	TRBJ1-1	NA	TGTGCCAGCAGCTGGGGCCCCTTAACTGAAGCTTTCTTT	CASSWGPLTEAFF
TRBV6-2/TRBV6-3	NA	TRBJ2-7	NA	TGTGCCAGCTGTTCGGCGGGGCGAACCTCCTACGAGCAGTACTTC	CASCSAGRTSYEQYF
TRBV9	NA	TRBJ2-1	NA	TGTGCCAGCAGCGTAGGAGGGGGTCTTACGATGTTCTTC	CASSVGGGLTMFF
TRBV28	TRBD1	TRBJ1-4	NA	TGTGCCAGCAGTTTCCAGACAGGGGTAAATGAAAAACTGTTTTTT	CASSFQTGVNEKLFF
TRBV12-3/TRBV12-4	NA	TRBJ2-3	NA	TGTGCCAGCAGTTCGTACACAGATACGCAGTATTTT	CASSSYTDTQYF
TRBV9	NA	TRBJ2-5	NA	TGTGCCAGCCTTAGGGGGGGCCTGCTCGGGGAGACCCAGTACTTC	CASLRGGLLGETQYF
TRBV4-3	TRBD2	TRBJ2-7	NA	TGCGCCAGCAGCCACGGACTAGCGCTCTCCTACGAGCAGTACTTC	CASSHGLALSYEQYF
TRBV7-9	TRBD1	TRBJ1-5	many	TGTGCCAGCAGCTTAGGACAGGGGGACAATAGCAATCAGCCCCAGCATTTT	CASSLGQGDNSNQPQHF
TRBV7-9	NA	TRBJ1-2	few	TGTGCCAGCAGCTTGGAGACAGCTAACTATGGCTACACCTTC	CASSLETANYGYTF
TRBV7-2	NA	TRBJ2-7	once	TGTGCCAGCAGCTCTATCAACGAGCAGTACTTC	CASSSINEQYF
TRBV4-2	TRBD2	TRBJ2-3	once	TGTGCCAGCAGCCGGACTAGCGGGGGTACTAGCACAGATACGCAGTATTTT	CASSRTSGGTSTDTQYF
TRBV5-6	TRBD1	TRBJ2-3	NA	TGTGCCAGCAGCTTAACGCAGGGGGCGCGTAGTGATACGCAGTATTTT	CASSLTQGARSDTQYF
TRBV6-1	NA	TRBJ1-5	NA	TGTGCCAGCAGTGAAATTAAGAGGGTCAATCAGCCCCAGCATTTT	CASSEIKRVNQPQHF
TRBV5-6	NA	TRBJ2-2	NA	TGTGCCAGCAGCTTGGTAGCGGTTAACACCGGGGAGCTGTTTTTT	CASSLVAVNTGELFF
TRBV27	TRBD1	TRBJ2-1	NA	TGTGCCAGCAGCCCCCGGGGGATCGGGACAGGGGCTAATGAGCAGTTCTTC	CASSPRGIGTGANEQFF
TRBV5-5	NA	TRBJ1-5	NA	TGTGCCAGCAGCTTGGCAGGGACTTACAATCAGCCCCAGCATTTT	CASSLAGTYNQPQHF
TRBV7-2	TRBD1	TRBJ1-2	NA	TGTGCCAGCAGCTCCGTGACAGGGGGTAACTATGGCTACACCTTC	CASSSVTGGNYGYTF
TRBV6-4	NA	TRBJ1-4	NA	TGTGCCAGCAGTTTCTCTACCACAGGATCGGACACTAATGAAAAACTGTTTTTT	CASSFSTTGSDTNEKLFF
TRBV29-1	TRBD1	TRBJ1-1	NA	TGCAGCGTTGTGGAGGGGGCCGGGAACACTGAAGCTTTCTTT	CSVVEGAGNTEAFF
TRBV30	NA	TRBJ2-3	NA	TGTGCCTGGAGGCCGGGACTCCTCACAGATACGCAGTATTTT	CAWRPGLLTDTQYF
TRBV29-1	TRBD2	TRBJ2-1	NA	TGCAGCGTTGAAGAGGTCTCTAGCGGGAGATGGGGTGAGCAGTTCTTC	CSVEEVSSGRWGEQFF
TRBV19	TRBD1	TRBJ2-5	NA	TGTGCCAGTAGTATAACACAGGGGGTGGCCCAGTACTTC	CASSITQGVAQYF
TRBV7-9	NA	TRBJ1-1	NA	TGTGCCAGCAGCTGGGGGACCGGGAGATGGGGCGGGACTGAAGCTTTCTTT	CASSWGTGRWGGTEAFF
TRBV6-2/TRBV6-3	NA	TRBJ1-5	NA	TGTGCCAGCAGTACCTGGGGGGGGAATCAGCCCCAGCATTTT	CASSTWGGNQPQHF
TRBV4-3	NA	TRBJ1-2	once	TGCGCCAGCAGCCAAGAGCCCCCTCCGGGACACCGCTATGGCTACACCTTC	CASSQEPPPGHRYGYTF
TRBV11-3	NA	TRBJ2-3	NA	TGTGCCAGCAGCTCATCTAGCTATGGAGATACGCAGTATTTT	CASSSSSYGDTQYF
TRBV7-7	TRBD1	TRBJ2-5	NA	TGTGCCAGCAGCTACGGACAGGGGGCGGGGGAGACCCAGTACTTC	CASSYGQGAGETQYF
TRBV5-1	TRBD1	TRBJ2-7	NA	TGCGCCAGCAGTACCAGGGGGCAAAGCTACGAGCAGTACTTC	CASSTRGQSYEQYF
TRBV6-5	TRBD2	TRBJ2-7	NA	TGTGCCAGCAGTTCCCGGGGGAGCGGGAGGTTGTACGAGCAGTACTTC	CASSSRGSGRLYEQYF
TRBV9	NA	TRBJ1-6	NA	TGTGCCAGCAGCGCTCGCGGGGCCCTGGACTCACCCCTCCACTTT	CASSARGALDSPLHF
TRBV12-5	NA	TRBJ1-2	NA	TGTGCTAGTGGTTTCGACAGTTTAGCTAACTATGGCTACACCTTC	CASGFDSLANYGYTF
TRBV12-3/TRBV12-4	NA	TRBJ1-1	once	TGTGCCAGCAGCTGGAGTCTGAACACTGAAGCTTTCTTT	CASSWSLNTEAFF
TRBV19	TRBD2	TRBJ2-5	NA	TGTGCCAGTAGTATAGACGCTAGCGGAGTTCAAGAGACCCAGTACTTC	CASSIDASGVQETQYF
TRBV28	NA	TRBJ1-4	NA	TGTGCCAGCAGGGGGGGAGGCGGGACTAATGAAAAACTGTTTTTT	CASRGGGGTNEKLFF
TRBV27	NA	TRBJ1-1	NA	TGTGCCAGCAGGCGACAAAGGAACACTGAAGCTTTCTTT	CASRRQRNTEAFF
TRBV7-8	NA	TRBJ2-3	NA	TGTGCCAGCAGCTTGGGGCCCGGGCCCTATACGCAGTATTTT	CASSLGPGPYTQYF
TRBV5-1	NA	TRBJ2-7	NA	TGCGCCAGCGCAATTCGGGAAGGGCCGGACGAGCAGTACTTC	CASAIREGPDEQYF
TRBV24-1	NA	TRBJ1-5	once	TGTGCCACCAGTGATTCCGACGGGAGCAATCAGCCCCAGCATTTT	CATSDSDGSNQPQHF
TRBV4-2	TRBD1	TRBJ2-2	NA	TGTGCCAGCAGCCAAGATGGGACAGTGAACACCGGGGAGCTGTTTTTT	CASSQDGTVNTGELFF
TRBV11-2	NA	TRBJ2-7	NA	TGTGCCAGCAGCCACGACAGTTACGAGCAGTACTTC	CASSHDSYEQYF
TRBV6-5	TRBD1	TRBJ1-5	NA	TGTGCCAGCAGTTCCTACAGGGGGCTTCAGCCCCAGCATTTT	CASSSYRGLQPQHF
TRBV4-3	NA	TRBJ2-1	NA	TGCGCCAGCAGCCAAGATTCGAGTCGGCAGGGATCTTACAATGAGCAGTTCTTC	CASSQDSSRQGSYNEQFF
TRBV6-5	NA	TRBJ2-1	NA	TGTGCCAGCACGGTTCGAGGATTATACAATGAGCAGTTCTTC	CASTVRGLYNEQFF
TRBV9	NA	TRBJ2-2	NA	TGTGCCAGCAGCGCGTCCAGGGCGGAGAACACCGGGGAGCTGTTTTTT	CASSASRAENTGELFF
TRBV14	TRBD2	TRBJ2-4	NA	TGTGCCAGCAGCCGAGGACAGCGCGGCGGGGGGGACATTCAGTACTTC	CASSRGQRGGGDIQYF
TRBV18	TRBD2	TRBJ2-7	once	TGTGCCAGCTCAGAGGGACTAGCGGGAGTATACGAGCAGTACTTC	CASSEGLAGVYEQYF